A single sample is the source of the 30 T cell receptor beta chains below, sequenced in a study of T cells in Graves' hyperthyroidism and ophthalmopathy. Amplified TCR beta CDR3 regions derived from RNA transcripts. The TCR CDR3 first-round RT-PCR relied on the HTBI primer set. TCRdb passed the multiplex PCR reads through MiXCR, listing each CDR3 protein once. There are more than 650,000 distinct CDR3 sequences in the sample; 13% to 15% occur only once, and roughly a tenth lies in the top ten. Sequenced sample: blood. The origin of the receptors is a woman between 18 and 29 years old with Graves' hyperthyroidism.

The V and J genes are TRBV20-1 and TRBJ1-4, with D maybe TRBD1 (5 bases). V lost 0 bases and J 6 bases, leaving 11 bases between the germline ends. This CDR3 comprises 14 residues. Germline lookup yields CDR1 DFQATT and CDR2 SNEGSKA (reference sequence). The CDR3 region has the DNA TGCAGTGCTAGAGAAAGGCAGGGCCATGAAAAACTGTTTTTT. This codes for CSARERQGHEKLFF.

The J gene is TRBJ2-4, the V gene TRBV20-1, with 7 positions matching TRBD1. Germline loops: CDR1 DFQATT, CDR2 SNEGSKA (reference sequence). There are 18 residues in the CDR3. The trim removed 1 base at V and 2 bases at J, leaving 14 bases unmatched. DNA for the CDR3: TGCAGTGCTAGAGTTCGGTACCGGGACAGTCAATCCAAAAACATTCAGTACTTC. Translation: CSARVRYRDSQSKNIQYF.

The CDR3 sequence is CATSEGRGLDGYTF. Written as DNA, the CDR3 is TGTGCCACCAGTGAAGGCAGGGGTTTAGATGGCTACACCTTC. V gene TRBV24-1 combines with J gene TRBJ1-2, with D possibly matching TRBD1 (6 bases). Looked up from germline, CDR1 is KGHDR and CDR2 is SFDVKD. This CDR3 has 14 amino acids. Trimming stripped 4 bases from V and 6 bases from J, with 14 bases between.

The rearrangement joins TRBV6-1 to TRBJ1-1, with D possibly being TRBD1 (5 bases). The germline gives CDR1 MNHNS, CDR2 SASEGT. Trimming removed 2 bases from V and 11 bases from J, with 12 bases in between. This CDR3 is built from 12 residues. The CDR3 loop reads CASSEPRGSAFF. DNA for the CDR3: TGTGCCAGCAGTGAACCGAGGGGCTCTGCTTTCTTT.

On this clonotype: A read error may be the cause here, since a much bigger clone is one base away. The J gene is TRBJ2-3, the V gene TRBV3-1, with D possibly being TRBD2 (6 bases). The CDR3 is 12 amino acids. Germline-derived CDR1 and CDR2 are LGHDT and YNNKEL (reference sequence). The DNA of the CDR3 is TGTGACACCGGGAGAGTCACAGATACGCAGTATTTT. Translated, it gives CDTGRVTDTQYF.

This sequence joins TRBV6-2 or TRBV6-3 and TRBJ2-1; D not resolved. Germline CDR1 MNHEY, CDR2 SVGEGT. V was shortened by 6 bases and J by 6 bases, with 15 bases between the two germline ends. The CDR3 covers 14 residues. The CDR3, as DNA: TGTGCCAGCAGCAGGACCGAATTCGGCAATGAGCAGTTCTTC. This codes for CASSRTEFGNEQFF.

The chain carries TRBV12-3 or TRBV12-4 and TRBJ2-1, with a possible D match to TRBD1 (6 bases). This CDR3 comprises 15 residues. V lost 9 bases and J lost 5, with 20 bases in between. CDR3 loop: CASSQQTGTHNEQFF. CDR3 nucleotide sequence: TGTGCCAGTAGTCAACAAACCGGGACACACAATGAGCAGTTCTTC.

At least ten counts were recorded for this clonotype. One end of the junction fails to match germline, which may point to a read error. The gene calls are TRBV20-1 and TRBJ2-3; D unclear. The CDR3 is 13 residues long. Germline V gene sequence: CDR1 DFQATT, CDR2 SNEGSKA (reference sequence). Here the CDR3 DNA reads TGCAGTGCTAGAGTGCGTACTACAGATACACAGTATTTT. Protein sequence: CSARVRTTDTQYF.

The gene calls are TRBV7-9 and TRBJ2-2; D may correspond to TRBD1 or TRBD2 (6 bases each). This CDR3 is 15 amino acids long. The germline gives CDR1 SEHNR, CDR2 FQNEAQ (reference sequence). V was cut by 3 bases and J by 4 bases, with 12 bases left in between. The CDR3 DNA follows: TGTGCCAGCAGCTTCACGGGGGCCTCCACCGGGGAGCTGTTTTTT. It is translated as CASSFTGASTGELFF.

This clonotype was picked up many times. The chain combines TRBV28 with TRBJ2-7; D is unresolved. Germline CDR1 reads MDHEN; CDR2 reads SYDVKM. This CDR3 is 15 amino acids long. The V and J ends lost 5 bases and 7 bases respectively, with 21 bases between them. The CDR3 nucleotides are TGTGCCAGCAGTACCGCTTTTAGGGCCATCGGGGAGCAGTACTTC. This gives the protein CASSTAFRAIGEQYF. Variable domain in full (rest from reference TRBV28 and TRBJ2-7): DVKVTQSSRYLVKRTGEKVFLECVQDMDHENMFWYRQDPGLGLRLIYFSYDVKMKEKGDIPEGYSVSREKKERFSLILESASTNQTSMYLCASSTAFRAIGEQYFGPGTRLTVT.

This clonotype was recorded a few times. The chain has TRBV28 and TRBJ1-1; 7 bases agree with TRBD1. V lost 0 bases to trimming and J lost 0 bases; unmatched junction nucleotides: 4. Germline CDR1 and CDR2: MDHEN and SYDVKM. The CDR3 has 16 residues. CDR3 in amino acids: CASSLWGDRMNTEAFF. The DNA for the CDR3 is TGTGCCAGCAGTTTATGGGGGGACAGAATGAACACTGAAGCTTTCTTT. Together with reference TRBV28 and TRBJ1-1, the CDR3 gives the full variable domain: DVKVTQSSRYLVKRTGEKVFLECVQDMDHENMFWYRQDPGLGLRLIYFSYDVKMKEKGDIPEGYSVSREKKERFSLILESASTNQTSMYLCASSLWGDRMNTEAFFGQGTRLTVV.

Ten or more counts support this clonotype. The CDR3 DNA reads TGCAGTGCAGCGGGGGGCTCAGATACGCAGTATTTT. This gives the protein CSAAGGSDTQYF. This chain uses TRBV20-1 with TRBJ2-3; 9 positions agree with TRBD2. The length of the CDR3 is 12 residues. In germline, CDR1 is DFQATT, CDR2 SNEGSKA (reference sequence). Trimming removed 6 bases from V and 4 bases from J; junction bases left unmatched: 2.

The chain recombines TRBV29-1 with TRBJ2-1; TRBD2 aligns across 10 bases. J was trimmed by 5 bases and V by 4 bases; bases with no gene match: 11. The CDR3 extends over 16 amino acids. CDR1 is SQVTM and CDR2 is ANQGSEA in the germline V gene. CDR3 sequence (DNA): TGCAGCGTTGTGACTAGCGGGCGAGAATACCACAATGAGCAGTTCTTC. This codes for CSVVTSGREYHNEQFF.

This clonotype was seen repeatedly, ten times or more. V gene TRBV7-2 combines with J gene TRBJ2-7; D tentatively reads TRBD1 or TRBD2 (6 bases each). V lost 5 bases, J lost 3 bases, and 14 bases lay in between. The CDR3 totals 14 residues. CDR1 and CDR2 from the germline V gene are SGHTA and FQGNSA. The chain's CDR3 is CASSAGEAVYEQYF. In nucleotides, the CDR3 is TGTGCCAGCAGCGCAGGGGAGGCCGTCTACGAGCAGTACTTC.

This clonotype appeared many times. The chain has TRBV2 and TRBJ1-5, with D possibly being TRBD1 (5 bases). Deletions cut 3 bases from V and 7 bases from J, with 19 bases between. In germline, CDR1 is SNHLY, CDR2 FYNNEI. The CDR3 loop spans 16 amino acids. The CDR3 loop is CASSEEGLGSRQPQHF. The CDR3, as DNA: TGTGCCAGCAGTGAGGAGGGGTTGGGAAGCAGACAGCCCCAGCATTTT.

The table lists this clonotype with a few counts. The chain couples TRBV4-2 to TRBJ2-3, with D maybe TRBD2 (5 bases). The CDR3 length is 17 residues. The germline V and J ends were trimmed by 4 bases and 0 bases, with 17 bases remaining between them. Germline loops: CDR1 LGHNA, CDR2 YNFKEQ. The CDR3 here is CASSRLKGVRSTDTQYF. The CDR3 DNA reads as TGTGCCAGCAGCCGTCTCAAGGGAGTCAGGAGCACAGATACGCAGTATTTT.

There are many counts of this clonotype. This chain links TRBV2 with TRBJ2-3; 8 bases map to TRBD2. V lost 7 bases, J lost 2 bases, and 5 bases stayed unmatched. CDR3 length: 14 amino acids. From germline, CDR1 is SNHLY and CDR2 FYNNEI. The CDR3 region is CASTGLAYTDTQYF. CDR3 nucleotides: TGTGCCAGCACCGGACTAGCCTACACAGATACGCAGTATTTT.

This clonotype was seen repeatedly, ten times or more. V is TRBV11-3 and J is TRBJ2-5; D not resolved. The CDR3 is 15 residues long. CDR1 is SGHNT and CDR2 is YENEEA in the germline V gene. The V end was cut by 3 bases, the J end by 5 bases, with 16 bases between. The CDR3 reads CASSFRGVGMETQYF. The CDR3 nucleotides read TGTGCCAGCAGCTTCCGTGGAGTAGGTATGGAGACCCAGTACTTC.

The chain uses TRBV20-1 and TRBJ2-1; either TRBD1 or TRBD2 may supply D (7 bases each). This CDR3 has 14 amino acids. Germline V gene lookup returns CDR1 DFQATT and CDR2 SNEGSKA (reference sequence). V dropped 6 bases and J dropped 3 bases, with 15 bases sitting between them. As DNA, the CDR3 is TGCAGTGCCAAATCAGGGGGGGACTACAATGAGCAGTTCTTC. This translates into CSAKSGGDYNEQFF.

The V call is TRBV4-1, the J call TRBJ1-6; 9 nucleotides agree with TRBD1. J lost 5 bases, V lost 1 base, and 15 bases had no gene match. The CDR3 is 20 amino acids. The germline V gene encodes CDR1 MGHRA and CDR2 YSYEKL. CDR3 protein: CASSQAGTGYSLEHNSPLHF. CDR3 bases: TGCGCCAGCAGCCAAGCGGGGACAGGGTATTCTTTGGAGCATAATTCACCCCTCCACTTT.

This clonotype was detected ten times or more. The gene calls are TRBV11-2 and TRBJ2-7; unclear D gene. The germline gives CDR1 SGHAT, CDR2 FQNNGV. V lost 1 base, J lost 2 bases, and 9 bases lay in between. The CDR3 length is 14 residues. The CDR3 DNA sequence: TGTGCCAGCAGCTTAGGGGTGTCCACCTACGAGCAGTACTTC. As protein: CASSLGVSTYEQYF.

This clonotype was recorded at least ten times. The gene calls are TRBV2 and TRBJ1-1, with a weak D call TRBD1 (5 bases). V dropped 5 bases and J dropped 1 base, with 8 bases sitting between them. The germline V gene has CDR1 SNHLY and CDR2 FYNNEI. This CDR3 comprises 13 residues. The CDR3, as DNA: TGTGCCAGCAGTCAGGGTTGGAACACTGAAGCTTTCTTT. Amino acids: CASSQGWNTEAFF.

This clonotype was recorded many times. This chain joins TRBV7-2 and TRBJ2-3, with D perhaps matching TRBD2 (6 bases). The CDR3 extends over 14 amino acids. Trimming removed 5 bases from V and 2 bases from J, with 11 bases in between. Germline V gives CDR1 SGHTA, CDR2 FQGNSA. CDR3 coding DNA: TGTGCCAGCAGCCCGGGGGTCGACACAGATACGCAGTATTTT. It translates to CASSPGVDTDTQYF.

This clonotype came up many times. This sequence joins TRBV11-2 and TRBJ2-1; D gene unclear. CDR1 and CDR2 from the germline V gene are SGHAT and FQNNGV. V was cut by 2 bases and J by 5 bases, with 13 bases left in between. CDR3 size: 15 residues. CDR3 loop: CASSLIRWEHNEQFF. DNA for the CDR3: TGTGCCAGCAGCTTAATAAGGTGGGAACACAATGAGCAGTTCTTC.

V usage is TRBV5-5 and J usage is TRBJ2-2; D uncertain. This CDR3 comprises 16 residues. V was clipped by 2 bases and J by 4 bases, with 15 bases between them. Germline loops: CDR1 SGHKS, CDR2 YYEKEE (reference sequence). This chain's CDR3 is CASSLGLFFVTGELFF. The CDR3 bases are TGTGCCAGCAGCTTAGGGTTATTCTTTGTCACCGGGGAGCTGTTTTTT.

The chain recombines TRBV4-1 with TRBJ2-1, with 12 bases aligning to TRBD2. J was trimmed by 7 bases and V by 0 bases; bases with no gene match: 4. The CDR3 is 16 residues long. Per the germline V gene, CDR1 is MGHRA and CDR2 is YSYEKL. The CDR3: CASSQDSTSGRNEQFF. CDR3 DNA: TGCGCCAGCAGCCAAGATAGCACTAGCGGGAGGAATGAGCAGTTCTTC.

The genes are TRBV6-1 and TRBJ2-7, with 7 bases that match TRBD1. CDR1 is MNHNS, CDR2 SASEGT, per germline. V shed 6 bases, J shed 3 bases, and the junction held 11 bases outside the gene matches. This CDR3 region has 15 residues. The CDR3 sequence: CASRPRQGSGYEQYF. The CDR3 nucleotides read TGTGCCAGCAGACCTCGACAGGGATCGGGCTACGAGCAGTACTTC.

Many counts were recorded for this clonotype. This sequence joins TRBV6-1 and TRBJ2-7, with D hard to call. The V end lost 6 bases, the J end lost 5 bases, and 8 bases lay between the germline ends. This CDR3 has 11 amino acids. Germline CDR1 and CDR2: MNHNS and SASEGT. Here the CDR3 DNA reads TGTGCCAGCAGGACCCTGCACGAGCAGTACTTC. This sequence encodes CASRTLHEQYF.

This clonotype came up a few times. V and J are TRBV20-1 and TRBJ2-5, with TRBD2 matching over 7 bases. This CDR3 has 15 amino acids. Trimming at V came to 1 base and at J to 3 bases, leaving 8 bases not matched to a gene. The germline gives CDR1 DFQATT, CDR2 SNEGSKA (reference sequence). The DNA for the CDR3 is TGCAGTGCTAGAGGGTACTCAGGGAGGGAAGAGACCCAGTACTTC. Protein sequence: CSARGYSGREETQYF.

The sample holds a few counts of this clonotype. This sequence joins TRBV14 and TRBJ1-2; TRBD1 matches at 7 bases. Germline V gene sequence: CDR1 SGHDN, CDR2 FVKESK. V gave up 4 bases and J gave up 6 bases; unmatched junction bases: 17. This CDR3 region has 17 residues. CDR3 residues: CASSRKRGDSSADGYTF. CDR3 coding DNA: TGTGCCAGCAGCCGAAAACGCGGGGACAGCTCCGCGGATGGCTACACCTTC.